This entry concerns a single T cell receptor beta chain. In the authors' workflow: The assay estimated nucleated cells by amplifying reference gene primers. Assay: immunoSEQ multiplex PCR; the TCRdb copy retains only in-frame clones and omits some. The V and J calls and the clone size are those of that table, but D and trimming were determined from the DNA. This sample has fewer than 250,000 clones; around 83% occur once, and the top ten carry 2.5% to 3.5%. This sample stems from a study of blood T cell repertoires in COVID-19. At the level of the study: There were acute and convalescent COVID-19 samples, and they came from the United States, Italy and Spain. PBMCs, B-cell-depleted T cells, or T cells were the source of the cDNA or gDNA that made up the material.

This clonotype was obtained from a man aged 45-60 years with active or convalescent COVID-19. Sequencing used peripheral blood.

CDR3 residues: CASSLGGGGYTF. In DNA, the CDR3 is TGTGCCAGCAGCCTGGGGGGTGGTGGCTACACCTTC. The chain uses TRBV6-5 and TRBJ1-2; D is possibly TRBD1 (5 bases). The CDR3 contains 12 residues. Germline V lookup: CDR1 MNHEY, CDR2 SVGAGI. Trimming took 6 bases from V and 7 from J, leaving 12 bases between them.